Listed below are T cell receptor beta chains from one sample, sequenced in a study of blood T cell repertoires in COVID-19. The assay was immunoSEQ multiplex PCR, and TCRdb's table has in-frame clones only and misses some. Among around 170,000 clones listed, 80% to 85% were seen once. The sample consisted of peripheral blood. The receptors come from a woman aged 80 or older with COVID-19, enrolled during active disease. Each CDR3 is given with its conserved first and last residue. The D gene is left open where the match is weak. Size is omitted from some rows. Given values are once, few, many or a class for expanded clones.

clone size: .
D gene: TRBD2
J gene: TRBJ2-7
V gene: TRBV7-8
CDR3 protein: CASSLEGGTSGYEQYF
CDR3 DNA: TGTGCCAGCAGCTTAGAGGGGGGGACTAGCGGCTACGAGCAGTACTTC

clone size: .
D gene: TRBD1
J gene: TRBJ1-2
V gene: TRBV5-6
CDR3 protein: CASRLRQGDYGYTF
CDR3 DNA: TGTGCCAGCAGACTCCGACAGGGGGACTATGGCTACACCTTC

clone size: .
D gene: .
J gene: TRBJ2-7
V gene: TRBV7-6
CDR3 protein: CASSPGSLTSYEQYF
CDR3 DNA: TGTGCCAGCAGCCCAGGGTCCCTCACCTCCTACGAGCAGTACTTC

clone size: .
D gene: .
J gene: TRBJ1-3
V gene: TRBV6-1
CDR3 protein: CASSETSGSYAGNTIYF
CDR3 DNA: TGTGCCAGCAGTGAGACCTCTGGGAGCTATGCTGGAAACACCATATATTTT

clone size: .
D gene: .
J gene: TRBJ2-3
V gene: TRBV5-1
CDR3 protein: CASSLATISSTDTQYF
CDR3 DNA: TGCGCCAGCAGCTTGGCCACTATCTCTAGCACAGATACGCAGTATTTT

clone size: .
D gene: TRBD2
J gene: TRBJ2-5
V gene: TRBV6-1
CDR3 protein: CASSDAGTSFLWETQYF
CDR3 DNA: TGTGCCAGCAGTGATGCCGGGACTAGTTTCCTCTGGGAGACCCAGTACTTC

clone size: .
D gene: TRBD2
J gene: TRBJ2-2
V gene: TRBV10-3
CDR3 protein: CAIRPTSGGATGELFF
CDR3 DNA: TGTGCCATCAGACCCACTAGCGGGGGGGCCACCGGGGAGCTGTTTTTT

clone size: .
D gene: .
J gene: TRBJ2-7
V gene: TRBV5-1
CDR3 protein: CASSLAGAGGEQYF
CDR3 DNA: TGCGCCAGCAGCTTGGCCGGAGCGGGCGGGGAGCAGTACTTC

clone size: .
D gene: TRBD2
J gene: TRBJ2-3
V gene: TRBV7-2
CDR3 protein: CASSSSGRFTDTQYF
CDR3 DNA: TGTGCCAGCAGCTCTAGCGGGAGGTTCACAGATACGCAGTATTTT

clone size: .
D gene: TRBD2
J gene: TRBJ2-1
V gene: TRBV10-3
CDR3 protein: CAISEGLAVSYNEQFF
CDR3 DNA: TGTGCCATCAGTGAAGGACTAGCGGTCTCCTACAATGAGCAGTTCTTC

clone size: .
D gene: .
J gene: TRBJ2-5
V gene: TRBV6-5
CDR3 protein: CASSLQGWGETQYF
CDR3 DNA: TGTGCCAGCAGTTTACAGGGTTGGGGGGAGACCCAGTACTTC

clone size: .
D gene: .
J gene: TRBJ2-2
V gene: TRBV18
CDR3 protein: CASSPGSSNTGELFF
CDR3 DNA: TGTGCCAGCTCACCCGGGTCTTCGAACACCGGGGAGCTGTTTTTT

clone size: .
D gene: TRBD2
J gene: TRBJ2-3
V gene: TRBV7-9
CDR3 protein: CASSHTSGRLGDTQYF
CDR3 DNA: TGTGCCAGCAGCCACACTAGCGGGAGACTTGGGGATACGCAGTATTTT

clone size: .
D gene: .
J gene: TRBJ2-7
V gene: TRBV19
CDR3 protein: CASSIEALGGIEQYF
CDR3 DNA: TGTGCCAGTAGTATAGAGGCTTTAGGAGGGATCGAGCAGTACTTC

clone size: once
D gene: TRBD1
J gene: TRBJ1-3
V gene: TRBV10-3
CDR3 protein: CAISEIGTAAGNTIYF
CDR3 DNA: TGTGCCATCAGTGAGATCGGGACAGCGGCTGGAAACACCATATATTTT

clone size: few
D gene: TRBD2
J gene: TRBJ2-7
V gene: TRBV27
CDR3 protein: CASRTKREGTYEQYF
CDR3 DNA: TGTGCCAGCAGGACTAAGCGGGAGGGTACCTACGAGCAGTACTTC

clone size: .
D gene: .
J gene: TRBJ2-1
V gene: TRBV12-1
CDR3 protein: CASSFGASGRTDNEQFF
CDR3 DNA: TGTGCCAGCAGCTTCGGGGCTAGCGGGAGGACCGACAATGAGCAGTTCTTC

clone size: once
D gene: TRBD2
J gene: TRBJ2-5
V gene: TRBV12-5
CDR3 protein: CASGSLAGGPEETQYF
CDR3 DNA: TGTGCTAGTGGCTCCCTAGCGGGGGGGCCTGAAGAGACCCAGTACTTC

clone size: .
D gene: .
J gene: TRBJ1-2
V gene: TRBV28
CDR3 protein: CASSSGFFYGYTF
CDR3 DNA: TGTGCCAGCAGTTCGGGGTTTTTCTATGGCTACACCTTC

clone size: .
D gene: .
J gene: TRBJ1-5
V gene: TRBV7-2
CDR3 protein: CASSLTPRQPQHF
CDR3 DNA: TGTGCCAGCAGCTTAACCCCGCGTCAGCCCCAGCATTTT

clone size: .
D gene: TRBD1
J gene: TRBJ2-1
V gene: TRBV5-6
CDR3 protein: CASSLASTGLNLYNEQFF
CDR3 DNA: TGTGCCAGCAGCTTGGCATCGACAGGGCTCAATTTATACAATGAGCAGTTCTTC

clone size: .
D gene: TRBD1
J gene: TRBJ1-2
V gene: TRBV7-2
CDR3 protein: CASSSQGEANYGYTF
CDR3 DNA: TGTGCCAGCAGCTCCCAGGGGGAAGCTAACTATGGCTACACCTTC

clone size: .
D gene: TRBD1
J gene: TRBJ2-3
V gene: TRBV5-6
CDR3 protein: CASNHRGASTDTQYF
CDR3 DNA: TGTGCCAGCAACCACAGGGGTGCGAGCACAGATACGCAGTATTTT

clone size: .
D gene: TRBD1
J gene: TRBJ2-7
V gene: TRBV29-1
CDR3 protein: CSAYSGTGYEQYF
CDR3 DNA: TGCAGCGCCTACTCCGGGACAGGGTACGAGCAGTACTTC

clone size: few
D gene: TRBD1
J gene: TRBJ1-2
V gene: TRBV2
CDR3 protein: CASSGFGQGFGYTF
CDR3 DNA: TGTGCCAGCAGTGGATTCGGACAGGGATTCGGCTACACCTTC

clone size: .
D gene: .
J gene: TRBJ1-1
V gene: TRBV29-1
CDR3 protein: CSVGGLLNTEAFF
CDR3 DNA: TGCAGCGTTGGGGGCCTTTTAAACACTGAAGCTTTCTTT

clone size: .
D gene: TRBD1
J gene: TRBJ2-7
V gene: TRBV19
CDR3 protein: CASSIRQGRGYEQYF
CDR3 DNA: TGTGCCAGTAGTATCCGACAGGGAAGGGGATACGAGCAGTACTTC

clone size: .
D gene: .
J gene: TRBJ1-1
V gene: TRBV12-5
CDR3 protein: CASGLGQLNTEAFF
CDR3 DNA: TGTGCTAGTGGTTTAGGACAGCTTAACACTGAAGCTTTCTTT

clone size: .
D gene: TRBD1
J gene: TRBJ2-3
V gene: TRBV27
CDR3 protein: CASTPTGGTDTQYF
CDR3 DNA: TGTGCCAGCACCCCGACAGGGGGCACAGATACGCAGTATTTT

clone size: .
D gene: TRBD1
J gene: TRBJ1-2
V gene: TRBV6-1
CDR3 protein: CASSDRGRANYGYTF
CDR3 DNA: TGTGCCAGCAGTGACAGGGGGCGAGCTAACTATGGCTACACCTTC

clone size: .
D gene: .
J gene: TRBJ2-5
V gene: TRBV24-1
CDR3 protein: CATSAQRGGAETQYF
CDR3 DNA: TGTGCCACCAGTGCCCAGAGAGGGGGGGCGGAGACCCAGTACTTC

clone size: .
D gene: .
J gene: TRBJ1-5
V gene: TRBV10-3
CDR3 protein: CATTDSNQPQHF
CDR3 DNA: TGTGCCACTACAGATAGCAATCAGCCCCAGCATTTT

clone size: .
D gene: .
J gene: TRBJ1-2
V gene: TRBV15
CDR3 protein: CATSRDLGSYGYTF
CDR3 DNA: TGTGCCACCAGCAGAGATCTAGGGAGTTATGGCTACACCTTC

clone size: once
D gene: .
J gene: TRBJ1-1
V gene: TRBV5-6
CDR3 protein: CASSSGIRVDTEAFF
CDR3 DNA: TGTGCCAGCAGCTCAGGGATTCGGGTGGACACTGAAGCTTTCTTT

clone size: .
D gene: .
J gene: TRBJ2-5
V gene: TRBV1
CDR3 protein: CTSSQDRPPQETQYF
CDR3 DNA: TGCACCAGCAGCCAAGATCGTCCCCCCCAAGAGACCCAGTACTTC

clone size: .
D gene: .
J gene: TRBJ1-4
V gene: TRBV6-1
CDR3 protein: CASSELSTNEKLFF
CDR3 DNA: TGTGCCAGCAGTGAATTATCAACTAATGAAAAACTGTTTTTT

clone size: .
D gene: TRBD1
J gene: TRBJ1-2
V gene: TRBV2
CDR3 protein: CASSETAAGGQGYTF
CDR3 DNA: TGTGCCAGCAGTGAAACAGCGGCAGGGGGCCAGGGCTACACCTTC

clone size: .
D gene: TRBD1
J gene: TRBJ2-3
V gene: TRBV2
CDR3 protein: CASSRTGALDTQYF
CDR3 DNA: TGTGCCAGCTCCCGGACAGGGGCTTTGGATACGCAGTATTTT

clone size: .
D gene: TRBD2
J gene: TRBJ2-7
V gene: TRBV3-1/TRBV3-2
CDR3 protein: CASSQGIGLAVWQYF
CDR3 DNA: TGTGCCAGCAGCCAAGGGATTGGACTAGCGGTTTGGCAGTACTTC

clone size: few
D gene: .
J gene: TRBJ2-2
V gene: TRBV3-1/TRBV3-2
CDR3 protein: CASSQSPANTGELFF
CDR3 DNA: TGTGCCAGCAGCCAAAGCCCTGCGAACACCGGGGAGCTGTTTTTT

clone size: few
D gene: .
J gene: TRBJ2-2
V gene: TRBV7-9
CDR3 protein: CASSRPGGAGGTGELFF
CDR3 DNA: TGTGCCAGCAGTCGACCGGGGGGCGCTGGGGGCACCGGGGAGCTGTTTTTT

clone size: medium-sized
D gene: .
J gene: TRBJ2-2
V gene: TRBV2
CDR3 protein: CASSEEGGGELFF
CDR3 DNA: TGTGCCAGCAGTGAAGAGGGAGGCGGGGAGCTGTTTTTT

clone size: .
D gene: TRBD1
J gene: TRBJ2-1
V gene: TRBV3-1/TRBV3-2
CDR3 protein: CASSQTTGGGGNEQFF
CDR3 DNA: TGTGCCAGCAGCCAAACAACAGGGGGCGGGGGCAATGAGCAGTTCTTC

clone size: .
D gene: TRBD2
J gene: TRBJ2-3
V gene: TRBV5-3
CDR3 protein: CARSPNTSGGANTQYF
CDR3 DNA: TGTGCCAGAAGCCCGAACACTAGCGGGGGGGCTAATACGCAGTATTTT

clone size: .
D gene: TRBD1
J gene: TRBJ1-2
V gene: TRBV5-4
CDR3 protein: CASSLGGIPYGYTF
CDR3 DNA: TGTGCCAGCAGCTTAGGGGGCATCCCCTATGGCTACACCTTC

clone size: once
D gene: TRBD2
J gene: TRBJ2-1
V gene: TRBV5-5
CDR3 protein: CASSFILAGVNEQFF
CDR3 DNA: TGTGCCAGCAGCTTCATACTAGCGGGAGTGAATGAGCAGTTCTTC

clone size: .
D gene: TRBD1
J gene: TRBJ1-2
V gene: TRBV7-3
CDR3 protein: CASSPGGGYNYGYTF
CDR3 DNA: TGTGCCAGCAGCCCCGGAGGGGGCTATAACTATGGCTACACCTTC

clone size: .
D gene: .
J gene: TRBJ1-5
V gene: TRBV19
CDR3 protein: CASTRGNSNQPQHF
CDR3 DNA: TGTGCCAGTACGCGGGGAAATAGCAATCAGCCCCAGCATTTT

clone size: .
D gene: .
J gene: TRBJ2-5
V gene: TRBV5-1
CDR3 protein: CASSFNQETQYF
CDR3 DNA: TGCGCCAGCAGTTTCAACCAAGAGACCCAGTACTTC

clone size: .
D gene: .
J gene: TRBJ1-1
V gene: TRBV3-1/TRBV3-2
CDR3 protein: CASSQLTVGNTEAFF
CDR3 DNA: TGTGCCAGCAGCCAATTGACAGTAGGGAACACTGAAGCTTTCTTT

clone size: .
D gene: .
J gene: TRBJ1-4
V gene: TRBV6-9
CDR3 protein: CACKGEKTDFNEKLFF
CDR3 DNA: TGTGCCTGTAAGGGGGAAAAGACAGATTTTAATGAAAAACTGTTTTTT

clone size: few
D gene: TRBD1
J gene: TRBJ2-4
V gene: TRBV3-1/TRBV3-2
CDR3 protein: CASSQAVQGAIRNIQYF
CDR3 DNA: TGTGCCAGCAGCCAAGCGGTACAGGGGGCGATTAGAAACATTCAGTACTTC

clone size: .
D gene: .
J gene: TRBJ1-2
V gene: TRBV28
CDR3 protein: CASNSLGENYGYTF
CDR3 DNA: TGTGCCAGCAATTCGCTGGGAGAAAACTATGGCTACACCTTC

clone size: .
D gene: TRBD2
J gene: TRBJ2-3
V gene: TRBV6-5
CDR3 protein: CASSQLAGDPDTQYF
CDR3 DNA: TGTGCCAGCAGTCAACTAGCGGGAGACCCCGATACGCAGTATTTT

clone size: .
D gene: TRBD1
J gene: TRBJ1-2
V gene: TRBV27
CDR3 protein: CASRGTGRIGYTF
CDR3 DNA: TGTGCCAGCAGGGGGACAGGGCGGATCGGCTACACCTTC

clone size: .
D gene: TRBD1
J gene: TRBJ2-5
V gene: TRBV6-6
CDR3 protein: CASSPWMRPGTGGGQETQYF
CDR3 DNA: TGTGCCAGCAGTCCCTGGATGCGACCCGGGACAGGGGGAGGCCAAGAGACCCAGTACTTC

clone size: .
D gene: TRBD1
J gene: TRBJ2-7
V gene: TRBV19
CDR3 protein: CASGDRAYEQYF
CDR3 DNA: TGTGCCAGTGGCGACAGGGCCTACGAGCAGTACTTC

clone size: .
D gene: TRBD2
J gene: TRBJ2-7
V gene: TRBV11-3
CDR3 protein: CASSRGGDSYEQYF
CDR3 DNA: TGTGCCAGCAGCCGCGGGGGGGACTCCTACGAGCAGTACTTC

clone size: .
D gene: .
J gene: TRBJ2-6
V gene: TRBV9
CDR3 protein: CASSVGLSGSGANVLTF
CDR3 DNA: TGTGCCAGCAGCGTAGGGTTATCAGGATCTGGGGCCAACGTCCTGACTTTC